Each of the 12 T cell receptor beta chains below was sequenced from the same sample in a study of blood T cell repertoires in COVID-19 (dated by TCRdb to the early 2020s). The library was obtained by the immunoSEQ multiplex PCR assay. Sourced from immuneACCESS, this table was stored by TCRdb with only in-frame sequences that have V and J called. A share of the clones is absent; for the studies checked, an unresolved V gene accounts for under half, and the remainder has no known explanation. The sample yields a few hundred thousand clones; 70% to 90% were counted once. Of the sample, approximately 6.6% falls within the top ten clones. Material: PBMCs or T cells enriched from blood (not recorded which). The receptor set was obtained from a woman between 50 and 59 years old who had been exposed to COVID-19.

The V call is TRBV5-6, the J call TRBJ1-2; TRBD1 matches 11 bases. The length of the CDR3 is 14 residues. From germline, CDR1 is SGHDT and CDR2 YYEEEE. The V and J ends lost 7 bases and 3 bases, in that order; junction bases with no gene match: 5. CDR3: CASRRTGGDYGYTF. CDR3 nucleotide sequence: TGTGCCAGCCGCCGGACAGGGGGCGACTATGGCTACACCTTC.

The chain joins TRBV10-3 to TRBJ1-1; 7 bases agree with TRBD1. The CDR3 is made up of 14 amino acids. Germline CDR1 is ENHRY and CDR2 is SYGVKD. V gave up 4 bases and J gave up 2 bases; unmatched junction bases: 4. Written as DNA, the CDR3 is TGTGCCATCAGTGCAGACAGGGTAAACACTGAAGCTTTCTTT. It translates to CAISADRVNTEAFF.

The rearrangement links TRBV7-9 to TRBJ2-7, with no clear D. From germline, CDR1 is SEHNR and CDR2 FQNEAQ (reference sequence). The V end was cut by 5 bases, the J end by 4 bases, with 9 bases between. This CDR3 spans 12 amino acids. CDR3 protein: CASSLTPYEQYF. The CDR3 DNA is TGTGCCAGCAGCCTCACACCTTACGAGCAGTACTTC. The complete variable domain, with remaining parts taken from reference TRBV7-9 and TRBJ2-7, reads DTGVSQNPRHKITKRGQNVTFRCDPISEHNRLYWYRQTLGQGPEFLTYFQNEAQLEKSRLLSDRFSAERPKGSFSTLEIQRTEQGDSAMYLCASSLTPYEQYFGPGTRLTVT.

Regarding this clone: A junction boundary mismatches the germline segment, possibly from a read error. The identical CDR3 is also encoded by other nucleotide sequences in the sample. The chain joins TRBV29-1 to TRBJ1-6; D remains ambiguous. CDR1 and CDR2 (germline): SQVTM, ANQGSEA. The CDR3 is 12 amino acids. CDR3 loop: CSFSSYNSPLHF. As DNA, the CDR3 is TGCAGCTTTAGCTCCTATAATTCACCTCTCCACTTT.

The count of this clone is one. The CDR3 region is CASRSTIQNIQYF. In DNA form, the CDR3 reads TGTGCCAGTAGATCAACAATTCAAAACATTCAGTACTTC. The chain recombines TRBV19 with TRBJ2-4; D ambiguous. The ends were cut back, 6 bases at V and 5 bases at J, with 11 bases in the middle. The CDR3 is 13 residues long. Germline loops: CDR1 LNHDA, CDR2 SQIVND (reference sequence).

The J gene is TRBJ2-7, the V gene TRBV5-4; TRBD1 aligns across 9 bases. In germline, CDR1 is SGHNT, CDR2 YYREEE (reference sequence). V trimming: 1 base; J trimming: 5 bases; junction bases outside the gene matches: 4. The CDR3 extends over 14 amino acids. CDR3 in amino acids: CASSLTGGWDEQYF. CDR3 DNA sequence: TGTGCCAGCAGCTTGACAGGGGGCTGGGACGAGCAGTACTTC. Using reference TRBV5-4 and TRBJ2-7 for the parts outside the CDR3, the full variable domain is ETGVTQSPTHLIKTRGQQVTLRCSSQSGHNTVSWYQQALGQGPQFIFQYYREEENGRGNFPPRFSGLQFPNYSSELNVNALELDDSALYLCASSLTGGWDEQYFGPGTRLTVT.

The chain recombines TRBV27 with TRBJ1-1; the D is unclear. The length of the CDR3 is 14 residues. V lost 9 bases and J 1 base, leaving 15 bases between the germline ends. The germline V gene has CDR1 MNHEY and CDR2 SMNVEV (reference sequence). The CDR3 DNA reads TGTGCCAGGGGTCCTAGGGAGGGGAACACTGAAGCTTTCTTT. Its protein product is CARGPREGNTEAFF.

V gene TRBV6-1 combines with J gene TRBJ1-5; TRBD1 agrees at 8 bases. The V and J ends lost 4 bases and 3 bases, in that order; junction bases with no gene match: 11. Per the germline V gene, CDR1 is MNHNS and CDR2 is SASEGT. This CDR3 contains 17 residues. The CDR3 DNA reads TGTGCCAGCAGTGGGTACCCGGGACAGGTCTACAATCAGCCCCAGCATTTT. Residues: CASSGYPGQVYNQPQHF.

The table lists this clone with a few counts. The chain couples TRBV12-3 or TRBV12-4 to TRBJ1-2; D might be TRBD1 (5 bases). V was pared by 5 bases and J by 2 bases, with 9 bases between. The CDR3 spans 13 residues. The CDR3: CASSVRQNYGYTF. The CDR3 nucleotides are TGTGCCAGCAGTGTTCGACAGAACTATGGCTACACCTTC.

The rearrangement uses TRBV21-1 and TRBJ1-5. TRBV21-1 is an annotated pseudogene. The CDR3 is 16 residues long. The CDR3 is CASSKGGGNSNQPQHF. DNA for the CDR3: TGTGCCAGCAGCAAAGGGGGGGGGAATAGCAATCAGCCCCAGCATTTT.

The rearrangement joins TRBV3-1 (or the pseudogene TRBV3-2) to TRBJ1-6; tentative D call: TRBD1 (5 bases). V was shortened by 4 bases and J by 0 bases, with 19 bases between the two germline ends. CDR1 and CDR2 from the germline V gene are LGHDT and YNNKEL (reference sequence). This CDR3 region has 19 residues. The CDR3 loop reads CASSPRGRAASSYNSPLHF. The CDR3 DNA reads as TGTGCCAGCAGCCCAAGGGGCAGGGCGGCTAGCTCCTATAATTCACCCCTCCACTTT.

This clone was seen many times. The chain carries TRBV20-1 and TRBJ2-1; 10 bases fit TRBD1. The CDR3 spans 11 residues. Germline assignment: CDR1 DFQATT and CDR2 SNEGSKA (reference sequence). The V and J ends lost 6 bases and 8 bases, in that order; junction bases with no gene match: 1. The CDR3 DNA reads as TGCAGTGCCGACAGGGGGCATGAGCAGTTCTTC. It encodes CSADRGHEQFF.